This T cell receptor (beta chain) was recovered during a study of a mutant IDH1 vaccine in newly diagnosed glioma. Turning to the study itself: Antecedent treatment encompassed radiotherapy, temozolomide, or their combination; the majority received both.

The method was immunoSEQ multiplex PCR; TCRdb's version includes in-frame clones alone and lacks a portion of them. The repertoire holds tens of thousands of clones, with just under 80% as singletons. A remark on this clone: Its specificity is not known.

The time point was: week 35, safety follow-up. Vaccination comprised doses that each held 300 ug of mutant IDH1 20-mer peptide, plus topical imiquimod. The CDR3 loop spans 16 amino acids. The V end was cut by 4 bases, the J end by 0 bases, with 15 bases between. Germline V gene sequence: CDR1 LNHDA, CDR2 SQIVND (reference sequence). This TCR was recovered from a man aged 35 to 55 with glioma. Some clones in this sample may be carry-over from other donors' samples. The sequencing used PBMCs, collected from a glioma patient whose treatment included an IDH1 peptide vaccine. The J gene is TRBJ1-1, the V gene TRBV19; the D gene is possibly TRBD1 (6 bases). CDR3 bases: TGTGCCAGTAGTACCCCGCCACAGGGCTTGAACACTGAAGCTTTCTTT. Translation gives CASSTPPQGLNTEAFF.